This T cell receptor beta chain was found in a study of shared clonotypes between healthy human individuals. Study results and caveats: Only blood samples were collected, and tissue repertoires likely differ.

This clone has only a few counts. The target antigen is unknown. The method was immunoSEQ multiplex PCR; TCRdb's version includes in-frame clones alone and lacks a portion of them. The sample shows just over 2,000,000 clones, 90% to 95% of them seen only once. This clonotype was sampled from a man aged 18 to 30 in good health. The sequenced sample was naive CD4+ T cells sorted from blood. The subset is: CD45RA+ positively selected.

The DNA of the CDR3 is TGTGCCAGCAGCGGACAGGGGTGGAATTCACCCCTCCACTTT. Protein: CASSGQGWNSPLHF. This chain joins TRBV11-2 and TRBJ1-6, with 9 nucleotides matching TRBD1. J was trimmed by 7 bases and V by 5 bases; bases with no gene match: 3. The CDR3 loop spans 14 amino acids. Looked up from germline, CDR1 is SGHAT and CDR2 is FQNNGV.